Shown below are 21 T cell receptor beta chains from a single sample sequenced in a study of blood T cell repertoires in COVID-19. Profiling relied on immunoSEQ multiplex PCR, and the TCRdb table lists in-frame clones only, not all of them. Of some 180,000 clones detected, around 82% appear once; the ten largest clones hold approximately 2%. Sequenced: peripheral blood. Every receptor here comes from a woman of 80 years or more with acute or convalescent COVID-19.

This clone was recorded only once. The V and J genes are TRBV5-6 and TRBJ2-1; 7 bases are a match to TRBD2. This CDR3 has 15 amino acids. Germline CDR1 is SGHDT and CDR2 is YYEEEE. The V segment lost 0 bases and the J segment 6 bases; nucleotides outside the gene matches: 6. CDR3 sequence: CASSLGGRASNEQFF. The CDR3 nucleotides are TGTGCCAGCAGCTTGGGAGGGAGGGCCTCCAATGAGCAGTTCTTC.

This clone has only a few counts. This chain connects TRBV9 to TRBJ2-1, with TRBD1 matching 7 bases. CDR3 length: 15 amino acids. V was pared by 0 bases and J by 2 bases, with 2 bases of the junction left unmatched. Germline CDR1 is SGDLS and CDR2 is YYNGEE. CDR3 DNA: TGTGCCAGCAGCGTAGAGGGGGCAGCCTACAATGAGCAGTTCTTC. It is translated as CASSVEGAAYNEQFF. Based on the CDR3 plus reference TRBV9 and TRBJ2-1, the full variable domain is DSGVTQTPKHLITATGQRVTLRCSPRSGDLSVYWYQQSLDQGLQFLIQYYNGEERAKGNILERFSAQQFPDLHSELNLSSLELGDSALYFCASSVEGAAYNEQFFGPGTRLTVL.

The chain recombines TRBV12-3 or TRBV12-4 with TRBJ1-2; D is perhaps TRBD1 (5 bases). Trimming left V 2 bases short and J 7 bases short, with 8 bases between. The CDR3 loop spans 12 amino acids. As DNA, the CDR3 is TGTGCCAGCAGTTTACAGGGAAGTGGCTACACCTTC. Translating it yields CASSLQGSGYTF.

The genes are TRBV18 and TRBJ1-1, with a tentative D call TRBD1 (5 bases). The CDR3 is 18 amino acids. Trimming shortened V by 6 bases and J by 1 base, and 24 bases separated the two germline ends. Germline V lookup: CDR1 KGHSH, CDR2 LQKENI. This CDR3 reads CASSRSRVSFGGNTEAFF. The CDR3 bases are TGTGCCAGCTCGAGAAGCAGGGTAAGCTTTGGTGGGAACACTGAAGCTTTCTTT.

The chain couples TRBV6-6 to TRBJ1-1, with D possibly matching TRBD1 (6 bases). Per the germline V gene, CDR1 is MNHNY and CDR2 is SVGAGI (reference sequence). This CDR3 spans 13 amino acids. The V end lost 8 bases, the J end lost 2 bases, and 12 bases lay between the germline ends. DNA for the CDR3: TGTGCCAGCGGGCCAGGGGATAACACTGAAGCTTTCTTT. Its translation: CASGPGDNTEAFF.

V gene TRBV6-2 or TRBV6-3 combines with J gene TRBJ2-3; a weak D match, TRBD2 (5 bases). CDR3 length equals 15 residues. Trimming took off 4 bases at V and 0 bases at J, with 11 bases between the two ends. Germline assignment: CDR1 MNHEY and CDR2 SVGEGT. CDR3 amino acids: CASSSPGLSTDTQYF. In DNA, the CDR3 is TGTGCCAGCAGTTCCCCCGGACTGAGCACAGATACGCAGTATTTT.

This sequence joins TRBV19 and TRBJ2-3, with TRBD1 matching 8 bases. Germline V CDR1 and CDR2: LNHDA, SQIVND (reference sequence). The CDR3 length is 14 residues. J was trimmed by 2 bases and V by 5 bases; bases with no gene match: 3. The CDR3: CASSDRGITDTQYF. The CDR3 DNA is TGTGCCAGTAGTGACAGGGGAATCACAGATACGCAGTATTTT.

The V call is TRBV5-1, the J call TRBJ1-4; D gene ambiguous. Deletions cut 0 bases from V and 2 bases from J, with 14 bases between. CDR3 length equals 17 residues. CDR1 and CDR2 (germline): SGHRS, YFSETQ. The CDR3: CASSLATGKRTNEKLFF. As DNA, the CDR3 is TGCGCCAGCAGCTTGGCCACGGGGAAGAGGACTAATGAAAAACTGTTTTTT.

V usage is TRBV6-6 and J usage is TRBJ1-1; no definite D call. Looked up from germline, CDR1 is MNHNY and CDR2 is SVGAGI (reference sequence). The CDR3 is 11 amino acids. The ends were cut back, 8 bases at V and 0 bases at J, with 4 bases in the middle. The chain's CDR3 is CASALNTEAFF. The DNA of the CDR3 is TGTGCCAGCGCGTTGAACACTGAAGCTTTCTTT.

CDR3 region: CSVEDRLANTDTQYF. The CDR3 coding sequence is TGCAGCGTTGAAGATCGGCTAGCTAACACAGATACGCAGTATTTT. The V and J genes are TRBV29-1 and TRBJ2-3; D perhaps matches TRBD2 (5 bases). In germline, CDR1 is SQVTM, CDR2 ANQGSEA. This CDR3 has 15 residues. V lost 0 bases and J 2 bases, leaving 12 bases between the germline ends.

The chain links TRBV6-5 to TRBJ1-1, with TRBD1 matching 7 bases. Germline assignment: CDR1 MNHEY and CDR2 SVGAGI. The CDR3 consists of 15 residues. V gave up 6 bases and J gave up 0 bases; unmatched junction bases: 7. The DNA of the CDR3 is TGTGCCAGCAGGACTACTGACAGGGTGAACACTGAAGCTTTCTTT. Its protein is CASRTTDRVNTEAFF.

This rearrangement joins TRBV3-1 (or the pseudogene TRBV3-2) to TRBJ2-5; D not resolved. Germline V lookup: CDR1 LGHDT, CDR2 YNNKEL (reference sequence). V lost 4 bases, J lost 7 bases, and 13 bases lay in between. This CDR3 is 13 amino acids long. CDR3 residues: CASSLRPGGTQYF. DNA for the CDR3: TGTGCCAGCAGCCTTAGACCCGGCGGGACCCAGTACTTC.

This clone has only one observation. V is TRBV28 and J is TRBJ2-5, with 12 bases identical to TRBD2. V shed 5 bases, J shed 2 bases, and the junction held 3 bases outside the gene matches. CDR3 length: 15 residues. CDR1 and CDR2 from the germline V gene are MDHEN and SYDVKM. The CDR3 is CASSIGLAGQETQYF. The CDR3 region has the DNA TGTGCCAGCAGTATCGGACTAGCGGGACAAGAGACCCAGTACTTC.

The table lists this clone with a few counts. The chain has TRBV19 and TRBJ1-2; D uncertain. Germline assignment: CDR1 LNHDA and CDR2 SQIVND (reference sequence). This CDR3 comprises 15 residues. With 4 bases removed from V and 5 bases from J, the gap between germline ends came to 17 bases. The CDR3 loop is CASSNPSAVAYGYTF. Here the CDR3 DNA reads TGTGCCAGTAGTAATCCAAGTGCAGTAGCTTATGGCTACACCTTC.

The gene calls are TRBV5-1 and TRBJ2-1; 10 bases are shared with TRBD1. This CDR3 region has 16 residues. Germline-derived CDR1 and CDR2 are SGHRS and YFSETQ. V was clipped by 0 bases and J by 1 base; unmatched bases: 1. The CDR3 region is CASSLGTGGSYNEQFF. The CDR3 DNA reads TGCGCCAGCAGCTTGGGGACAGGGGGGTCCTACAATGAGCAGTTCTTC. Using reference TRBV5-1 and TRBJ2-1 for the parts outside the CDR3, the full variable domain is KAGVTQTPRYLIKTRGQQVTLSCSPISGHRSVSWYQQTPGQGLQFLFEYFSETQRNKGNFPGRFSGRQFSNSRSEMNVSTLELGDSALYLCASSLGTGGSYNEQFFGPGTRLTVL.

In nucleotides, the CDR3 is TGTGCCAGTAGTTTTCGGGACAGGGGGGCCCCCCTCCACTTT. This encodes CASSFRDRGAPLHF. The chain has TRBV19 and TRBJ1-6, with 11 bases that match TRBD1. The CDR3 consists of 14 residues. CDR1 is LNHDA and CDR2 is SQIVND in the germline V gene (reference sequence). J gave up 13 bases and V 5 bases, and 7 bases lay outside the gene matches.

The chain joins TRBV4-1 to TRBJ2-3, with 7 bases fitting TRBD2. The CDR3 runs to 17 residues. V was clipped by 0 bases and J by 9 bases; unmatched bases: 15. Germline-derived CDR1 and CDR2 are MGHRA and YSYEKL. The CDR3 sequence: CASSQDGGSSEGWTQYF. CDR3 coding DNA: TGCGCCAGCAGCCAAGACGGCGGGAGTTCGGAAGGATGGACGCAGTATTTT.

The V call is TRBV6-5, the J call TRBJ1-1; D might be TRBD1 (5 bases). Germline CDR1 is MNHEY and CDR2 is SVGAGI. Trimming took off 4 bases at V and 10 bases at J, with 10 bases between the two ends. CDR3 length: 11 amino acids. The CDR3 DNA reads as TGTGCCAGCAGTTGGGGGGAAAGAGCTTTCTTT. Amino acid sequence: CASSWGERAFF.

V usage is TRBV10-3 and J usage is TRBJ1-2; tentatively, D is TRBD1 (5 bases). Germline-derived CDR1 and CDR2 are ENHRY and SYGVKD. The length of the CDR3 is 15 residues. Deletions cut 11 bases from V and 3 bases from J, with 22 bases between. This chain's CDR3 is CAAAPGLNSDYGYTF. CDR3 DNA sequence: TGTGCCGCCGCCCCGGGACTCAACTCGGACTATGGCTACACCTTC.

The chain combines TRBV27 with TRBJ1-1; TRBD1 might be the D (5 bases). Germline values: CDR1 MNHEY, CDR2 SMNVEV (reference sequence). The CDR3 is made up of 16 amino acids. V was shortened by 3 bases and J by 4 bases, with 18 bases between the two germline ends. Here the CDR3 reads CASSFTGWRGSTEAFF. CDR3 nucleotide sequence: TGTGCCAGCAGTTTCACGGGCTGGAGGGGAAGCACTGAAGCTTTCTTT.

The V and J genes are TRBV7-9 and TRBJ1-5, with no clear D. This CDR3 comprises 12 residues. Trimming removed 6 bases at V and 4 bases at J, with 7 bases between. Germline CDR1 and CDR2: SEHNR and FQNEAQ (reference sequence). The CDR3 is CASSYINQPQHF. The CDR3 DNA reads as TGTGCCAGCAGTTATATTAATCAGCCCCAGCATTTT. Supplemented by reference TRBV7-9 and TRBJ1-5, the full variable domain reads DTGVSQNPRHKITKRGQNVTFRCDPISEHNRLYWYRQTLGQGPEFLTYFQNEAQLEKSRLLSDRFSAERPKGSFSTLEIQRTEQGDSAMYLCASSYINQPQHFGDGTRLSIL.